This entry concerns a single TCR beta chain. This clone has just one count. It lacks a known antigen. No much larger clonotype is one base removed from it; base qualities were not supplied. Including the terminal cysteine and phenylalanine, the CDR3 comprises 16 residues. Solely the CDR3 DNA is kept, with 48 bases framed from the first base. Trimming accounts for 1 base at V and 4 bases at J, while the number of junction bases matched to no gene is 6. CDR1 and CDR2, per the germline V gene (reference sequence), are LNHDA and SQIVND. These data are taken from a study of CD4 T cells in relation to SARS-CoV-2 and coronaviruses (dated by TCRdb to the early 2020s). Study-wide context: In the ViraFEST assay, PBMCs were cultured with antigen for approximately eleven days, after which TCR beta CDR3s were sequenced to identify clonal expansions specific to the antigen. An HIV-1 Nef peptide pool or a no-peptide culture served as the negative reference condition. HLA restriction was mapped for shared crossreactive spike epitopes using patient-derived lymphoblastoid cell lines. The study assessed, at the TCR clonotype level, memory CD4+ T cell crossreactivity between SARS-CoV-2 and common cold coronavirus spike proteins. The Adaptive Biotechnologies TCR-sequencing kit was used to sequence samples from a few pre-COVID donors and the naive versus memory experiments, whereas other data were Illumina-based. A different TCR-beta assay, based on Illumina, was used to sequence expansion assays from other donors in the study. General study outcomes and caveats: Crossreactivity analysis was centred on spike protein, so crossreactivity against other viral proteins was not assessed. Memory CD4+ clonotypes crossrecognizing SARS-CoV-2 and at least one common cold coronavirus spike were found in around three fifths of donors. No donor contributed both pre-pandemic and post-infection samples, which limited tracing the source of pre-existing responses. Small numbers of patients and of tested TCRs were a limitation of the study. Significantly weaker SARS-CoV-2-driven expansion was shown by crossreactive clones than by monoreactive clones, consistent with antigenic imprinting.

CD4+ T cells from unexposed donors were collected before the COVID-19 pandemic (2011-2018). After approximately eleven days of culture, CD4+ T cells were isolated with the EasySep CD4+ T cell isolation kit. As cell number allowed, CD4+ T cells from unexposed donors were tested for reactivity to SARS-CoV-2 S and N and to four common cold coronavirus spike pools. About 1.8 million PBMCs per well were cultured in IMDM with approximately 4.5% human AB serum and around 10 IU/ml IL-2. Half of the culture medium was replaced with fresh IL-2-containing medium on days 3 and 7. Each peptide culture condition was generally run in triplicate replicate wells. Leukapheresis product for the unexposed donors was bought commercially. Ficoll-Paque PLUS gradient centrifugation was used to isolate PBMCs from leukapheresis product or whole blood. PBMCs were either cryopreserved at -140 degrees C or used fresh in the expansion assay. The QIAamp Micro DNA Kit was used to extract genomic DNA from the CD4+ T cells.

The library was generated by the immunoSEQ multiplex PCR assay. The paper's data handling went like this. During preprocessing, nonproductive sequences were removed, as were CDR3s that did not start with C, did not end with F or W, or were shorter than 7 amino acids. Antigen-specific clonotypes were called with the MANAFEST web app on the basis of expansion relative to the reference and to other culture wells. A clone counted as positive if significantly expanded in 2 of 3 replicate wells versus the reference culture at FDR below 0.05. For a clone to be considered positive, significant expansion relative to all other tandem wells and an odds ratio above 5 were also required. CDR3 homology was quantified as pairwise Levenshtein distance, calculated with the stringdist R package after three terminal residues were trimmed from each end. Not all clones reach the TCRdb copy of this immuneACCESS table, which keeps in-frame sequences only. Checked studies attribute under half of the gap to unresolved V genes and leave the rest unexplained. That table furnishes V, J and clone size, whereas the DNA furnished D and trimming. This sample comprises 25,000 to 30,000 clones, about 80% of them detected only once. Around 17% of the sample comes from the top ten.

Source material: CD4+ T cells from PBMCs, cultured in vitro. This clonotype was obtained from a human donor in good health. The V and J genes are TRBV19 and TRBJ2-3; the central 9 bases match TRBD2. The bases are TGTGCCAGTAGTATAGTTAAGACTAGCGGCCCAGATACGCAGTATTTT. It is translated as CASSIVKTSGPDTQYF.